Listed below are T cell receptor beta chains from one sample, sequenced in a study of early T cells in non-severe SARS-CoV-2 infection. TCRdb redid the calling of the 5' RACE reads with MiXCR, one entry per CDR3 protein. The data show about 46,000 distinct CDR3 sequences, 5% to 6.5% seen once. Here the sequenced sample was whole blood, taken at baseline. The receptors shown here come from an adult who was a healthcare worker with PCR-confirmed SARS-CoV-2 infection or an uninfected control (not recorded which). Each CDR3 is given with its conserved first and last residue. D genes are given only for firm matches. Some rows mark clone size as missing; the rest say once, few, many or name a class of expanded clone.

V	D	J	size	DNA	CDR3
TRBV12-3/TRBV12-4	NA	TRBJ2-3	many	TGTGCCAGCAGACCTACAGTCACAGATACGCAGTATTTT	CASRPTVTDTQYF
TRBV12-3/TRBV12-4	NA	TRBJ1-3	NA	TGTGCCAGCACCCCTTCGGGACACTCGCTTGGAAACACCATATATTTT	CASTPSGHSLGNTIYF
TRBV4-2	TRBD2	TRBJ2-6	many	TGTGCCAGCAGCCAAGAAGGGCCAGCGGGAGGCCCTTCCGGGGCCAACGTCCTGACTTTC	CASSQEGPAGGPSGANVLTF
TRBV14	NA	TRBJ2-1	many	TGTGCCAGCAGACCCACAGGATACAATGAGCAGTTCTTC	CASRPTGYNEQFF
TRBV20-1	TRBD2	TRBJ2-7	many	TGCAGTGCTAAGGGACTAACCTACGAGCAGTACTTC	CSAKGLTYEQYF
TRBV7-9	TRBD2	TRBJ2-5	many	TGTGCCAGCAGCAAACGACAGCTTGGACGACTAGCGGGAGAAGAGACCCAGTACTTC	CASSKRQLGRLAGEETQYF
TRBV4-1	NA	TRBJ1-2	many	TGCGCCAGCAGCCACATCCGGGCCCCCGGCTACACCTTC	CASSHIRAPGYTF
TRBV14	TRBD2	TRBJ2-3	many	TGTGCCAGCAGCCAAAGGTTTGGCCGGGAGGCAACAGATACGCAGTATTTT	CASSQRFGREATDTQYF
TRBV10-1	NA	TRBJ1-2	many	TGCGCCAGCAGTAGAACCTTAGCCTATGGCTACACCTTC	CASSRTLAYGYTF
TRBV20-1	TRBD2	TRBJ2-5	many	TGCAGTGCTAGAGACCGAGCTACCGGGACTAGCGGGAGTCGAGAGACCCAGTACTTC	CSARDRATGTSGSRETQYF
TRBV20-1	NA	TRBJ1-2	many	TGCAGTGCGTCAGTCTCGCAGGGGACCCACTATGGCTACACCTTC	CSASVSQGTHYGYTF
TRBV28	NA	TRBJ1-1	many	TGTGCCAGCAGTTTGTCGTGGGAAGGTAACACTGAAGCTTTCTTT	CASSLSWEGNTEAFF
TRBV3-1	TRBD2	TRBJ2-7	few	TGTGCCAGCAGCCCGGGGACTAGCGCAGGCTACGAGCAGTACTTC	CASSPGTSAGYEQYF
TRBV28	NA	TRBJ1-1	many	TGTGCCAGCAGTCGTTTCATGAGGGGCGGTGAAGCTTTCTTT	CASSRFMRGGEAFF